This record concerns one TCR beta chain sequence. The table lists this clonotype with many counts. Its antigen is unknown. No base-level quality is on record; no much larger clone is a single base apart. This record belongs to a study of Epstein–Barr virus B cells in breast cancer (dated by TCRdb to about 2021). Regarding the complete study: Control T cells were grown by the rapid expansion method using irradiated PBMC feeders, soluble OKT3 and IL-2 200 U/ml, and were harvested about 9-13 days after stimulation. The study was a single-patient case report on whether tumor-infiltrating EBV+ B cells shape the T-cell receptor repertoire in triple-negative breast cancer. Broad study findings and their caveats: Since all data came from a single patient, described as a first proof of concept, generalization is limited.

Sequences MGHRA (CDR1) and YSYEKL (CDR2) are obtained from the germline V gene. Compared with germline, V lacks 5 bases and J lacks 5 bases; bases without a gene match: 7. The CDR3 runs 15 residues from the cysteine to the phenylalanine. Only CDR3 DNA remains: 45 bases, in frame from the first base. The library came from 5' RACE. TCR libraries were constructed from RNA using the SMARTer Human TCR a/b Profiling Kit, with the full V(D)J regions of both alpha and beta chains captured. The amplified libraries were purified with AMPure XP beads and were validated on an Agilent 2100 Bioanalyzer using the DNA 1000 Kit. Libraries were sequenced on an Illumina MiSeq with the 600-cycle v3 reagent kit, giving 2 x 300 bp paired-end reads. Concerning the study's data processing: MiXCR and VDJTools were used to process the reads; non-productive clonotypes were removed, and clonotypes were merged by CDR3 amino acid sequence before frequencies were recalculated. CDR3 sequences were matched against the McPAS-TCR database with a Levenshtein distance of 1 allowed, and UpSet plots were generated in R using UpSetR. TCRdb reanalyzed the raw reads on its own, using fastp at Q25 for trimming and MiXCR for clone calling, and kept in-frame beta chains. Duplicate CDR3 protein sequences are folded into a single record with the most common DNA and genes. These V and J calls originate from TCRdb's pipeline instead of the authors' own analysis. This sample holds about 270 distinct CDR3 sequences; about 41% were observed only once. The top ten hold approximately 91% of the sample.

RNA from around 1e5 to 1e6 cultured T cells was extracted using RNeasy Micro or Mini kits with on-column DNase digestion, and the RNA was checked on an Agilent 2100 Bioanalyzer. The TCR comes from a woman aged 40 to 50 with triple-negative breast cancer. Sequencing was carried out using tumor-infiltrating lymphocytes expanded in culture. In this chain, TRBV4-1 is recombined with TRBJ1-1, with 11 bases in between that match TRBD1. The CDR3 corresponds to CASSIRTGGDTEAFF. The DNA reads as follows: TGCGCCAGCAGCATTCGGACAGGGGGCGATACTGAAGCTTTCTTT.